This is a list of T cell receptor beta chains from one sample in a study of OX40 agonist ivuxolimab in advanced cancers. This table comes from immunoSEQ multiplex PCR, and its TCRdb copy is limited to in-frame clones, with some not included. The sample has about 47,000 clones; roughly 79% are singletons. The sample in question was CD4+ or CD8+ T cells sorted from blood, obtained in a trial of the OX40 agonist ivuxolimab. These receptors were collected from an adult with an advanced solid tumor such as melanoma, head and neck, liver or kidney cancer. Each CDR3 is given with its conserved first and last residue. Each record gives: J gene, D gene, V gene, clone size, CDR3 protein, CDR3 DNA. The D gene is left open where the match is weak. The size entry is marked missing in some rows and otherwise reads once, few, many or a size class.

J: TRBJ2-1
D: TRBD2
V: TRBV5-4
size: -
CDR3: CASSLGLADNEQFF
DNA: TGTGCCAGCAGCTTGGGACTAGCGGACAATGAGCAGTTCTTC

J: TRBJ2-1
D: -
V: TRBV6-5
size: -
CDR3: CASSYHAGSSYNEQFF
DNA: TGTGCCAGCAGTTACCACGCGGGGAGCTCCTACAATGAGCAGTTCTTC

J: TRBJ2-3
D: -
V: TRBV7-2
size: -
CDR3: CASSLKDSTWTDTQYF
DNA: TGTGCCAGCAGCTTAAAGGACAGCACATGGACAGATACGCAGTATTTT

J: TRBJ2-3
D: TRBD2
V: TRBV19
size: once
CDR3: CASSRASGKTDTQYF
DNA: TGTGCCAGTAGTAGGGCTAGCGGGAAGACAGATACGCAGTATTTT

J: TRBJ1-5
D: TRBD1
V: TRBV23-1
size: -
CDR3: CASSHWGQGASKVGQPQHF
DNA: TGCGCCAGCAGTCATTGGGGGCAGGGGGCTAGCAAGGTTGGTCAGCCCCAGCATTTT

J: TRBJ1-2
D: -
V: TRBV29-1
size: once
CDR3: CSVDSGDGLGYTF
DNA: TGCAGCGTTGACTCAGGGGACGGCCTGGGCTACACCTTC

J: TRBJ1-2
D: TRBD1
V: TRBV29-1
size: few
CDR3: CSAMQGAKGYTF
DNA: TGCAGCGCCATGCAGGGGGCGAAAGGCTACACCTTC

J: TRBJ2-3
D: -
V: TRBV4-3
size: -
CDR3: CASSQLSGTSTDTQYF
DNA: TGCGCCAGCAGCCAACTATCGGGGACCAGCACAGATACGCAGTATTTT

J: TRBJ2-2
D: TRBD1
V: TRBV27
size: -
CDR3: CASSSWTGGGELFF
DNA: TGTGCCAGCAGCTCTTGGACAGGGGGTGGGGAGCTGTTTTTT

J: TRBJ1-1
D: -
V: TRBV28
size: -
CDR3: CASSFGRDTEAFF
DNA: TGTGCCAGCAGTTTCGGCAGGGATACTGAAGCTTTCTTT

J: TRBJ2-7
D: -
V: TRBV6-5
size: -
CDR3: CASSYSGFSSAYEQYF
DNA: TGTGCCAGCAGTTACTCGGGCTTTTCTTCAGCCTACGAGCAGTACTTC

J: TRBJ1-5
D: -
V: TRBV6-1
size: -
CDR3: CASLDSHYSNQPQHF
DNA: TGTGCCAGTTTGGACAGTCATTATAGCAATCAGCCCCAGCATTTT

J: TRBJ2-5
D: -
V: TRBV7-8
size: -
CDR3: CASSLAVTRRQETQYF
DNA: TGTGCCAGCAGCTTAGCGGTCACTAGAAGACAAGAGACCCAGTACTTC

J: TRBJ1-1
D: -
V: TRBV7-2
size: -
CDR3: CASSLALIGTEAFF
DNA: TGTGCCAGCAGCTTAGCCCTAATCGGCACTGAAGCTTTCTTT